The 28 T cell receptor beta chains listed next were all sequenced from one sample in a study of cytomegalovirus exposure and HLA in healthy donors. 60 Vbeta and 13 Jbeta primers were used in PCR. Profiling relied on immunoSEQ multiplex PCR, and the TCRdb table lists in-frame clones only, not all of them. Of about 150,000 clones in the sample, roughly 80% were seen once. Sequenced sample: PBMCs. These TCRs come from a woman aged 50 to 60 in good health and CMV-seropositive.

This clone was observed a few times. V and J are TRBV6-1 and TRBJ1-2, with TRBD1 identical over 12 bases. CDR1 and CDR2 from the germline V gene are MNHNS and SASEGT. V dropped 3 bases and J dropped 2; count of bases not matched to a gene: 7. This CDR3 has 17 amino acids. CDR3: CASSDLPGQGANYGYTF. DNA of the CDR3: TGTGCCAGCAGTGACCTTCCGGGACAGGGGGCGAACTATGGCTACACCTTC.

This clone was recorded a few times. This chain uses TRBV6-6 with TRBJ1-5; 7 bases match TRBD1. Germline V gives CDR1 MNHNY, CDR2 SVGAGI (reference sequence). The CDR3 loop spans 14 amino acids. V lost 6 bases, J lost 4 bases, and 6 bases stayed unmatched. DNA of the CDR3: TGTGCCAGCAGCCAGGGACAGATTAATCAGCCCCAGCATTTT. Translation: CASSQGQINQPQHF.

V gene TRBV4-2 combines with J gene TRBJ2-1; D remains unclear. This CDR3 comprises 12 residues. V lost 4 bases, J lost 5 bases, and 6 bases lay in between. Germline loops: CDR1 LGHNA, CDR2 YNFKEQ. The CDR3 DNA sequence: TGTGCCAGCAGCCTACTTCACAATGAGCAGTTCTTC. As protein: CASSLLHNEQFF.

The V call is TRBV6-1, the J call TRBJ2-1; 10 nucleotides agree with TRBD1. Germline-derived CDR1 and CDR2 are MNHNS and SASEGT. The CDR3 loop spans 16 amino acids. Trimming removed 4 bases from V and 5 bases from J; junction bases left unmatched: 8. CDR3: CASSGRTGGFNNEQFF. The CDR3 DNA reads as TGTGCCAGCAGTGGGAGGACAGGGGGATTTAACAATGAGCAGTTCTTC.

The rearrangement links TRBV7-8 to TRBJ1-4; possibly TRBD1 for D (6 bases). V was clipped by 3 bases and J by 5 bases, with 16 bases between them. The CDR3 covers 16 residues. Germline V CDR1 and CDR2: SGHVS, FQNEAQ. The CDR3 DNA reads TGTGCCAGCAGCTTGGGGGGGACACGCCTGAATGAAAAACTGTTTTTT. Its protein is CASSLGGTRLNEKLFF.

The chain combines TRBV19 with TRBJ2-5, with 10 bases matching TRBD2. This CDR3 has 13 residues. The ends lost 3 bases at V and 5 bases at J; junction bases unmatched: 0. The germline V gene encodes CDR1 LNHDA and CDR2 SQIVND (reference sequence). CDR3 nucleotides: TGTGCCAGTAGTATTAGCGGGGGGGAGACCCAGTACTTC. Its protein product is CASSISGGETQYF.

J is TRBJ1-2 and V is TRBV18, with 7 bases that match TRBD1. After removal of 4 bases from V and 4 bases from J, the junction contained 12 bases not matched to a gene. Per germline, CDR1 KGHSH and CDR2 LQKENI. The CDR3 sequence is 16 residues long. CDR3 region: CASSLTGQAQPYGYTF. CDR3 nucleotides: TGTGCCAGCTCACTGACTGGACAGGCTCAACCCTATGGCTACACCTTC.

This clone has only one observation. At one end the junction does not follow the germline gene, possibly because of a read error. The V gene is TRBV4-1, the J gene TRBJ1-2; D is uncertain. Germline loops: CDR1 MGHRA, CDR2 YSYEKL. The CDR3 runs 14 residues. The CDR3 protein is CASSQVEADYGYTF. CDR3 DNA sequence: TGTGCCAGCAGCCAGGTCGAGGCGGACTATGGCTACACCTTC.

The rearrangement links TRBV5-6 to TRBJ1-6; no definite D call. The germline V gene has CDR1 SGHDT and CDR2 YYEEEE. This CDR3 is 14 amino acids long. The V and J ends lost 1 base and 4 bases respectively, with 6 bases between them. The CDR3 reads CASSLTAYNSPLHF. The CDR3 DNA reads TGTGCCAGCAGCTTGACAGCTTATAATTCACCCCTCCACTTT.

There are a few counts of this clone. The V and J genes are TRBV5-1 and TRBJ1-3; D might be TRBD1 (6 bases). The germline V gene encodes CDR1 SGHRS and CDR2 YFSETQ. The CDR3 is 15 residues long. V was cut by 4 bases and J by 4 bases, with 15 bases left in between. CDR3 in DNA: TGCGCCAGCAGCCTCTTACAGGGTAAAGGAAACACCATATATTTT. Translated, it gives CASSLLQGKGNTIYF.

V is TRBV6-5 and J is TRBJ1-1; 7 bases fit TRBD1. CDR3 length equals 14 residues. V lost 6 bases, J lost 0 bases, and 4 bases stayed unmatched. CDR1 is MNHEY, CDR2 SVGAGI, per germline. The CDR3 reads CASRTGQLNTEAFF. The CDR3, as DNA: TGTGCCAGCAGGACGGGACAGCTGAACACTGAAGCTTTCTTT.

This chain links TRBV7-8 with TRBJ2-3; 9 bases align to TRBD1. The CDR3 is 16 amino acids. Germline trimming cut 3 bases from V and 3 bases from J; bases unmatched to any gene: 7. Germline CDR1 SGHVS, CDR2 FQNEAQ. This CDR3 reads CASSFPGQGVTDTQYF. In nucleotides, the CDR3 is TGTGCCAGCAGCTTTCCGGGACAGGGAGTTACAGATACGCAGTATTTT.

V gene TRBV6-4 combines with J gene TRBJ2-3; TRBD2 aligns across 10 bases. CDR1 and CDR2 (germline): MRHNA, SNTAGT. J gave up 3 bases and V 0 bases, and 3 bases lay outside the gene matches. The CDR3 runs 16 residues. CDR3 DNA sequence: TGTGCCAGCAGTGACTCGATTAGCGGGGGGACAGATACGCAGTATTTT. Translation gives CASSDSISGGTDTQYF.

This chain links TRBV9 with TRBJ1-2; D not resolved. The germline gives CDR1 SGDLS, CDR2 YYNGEE. CDR3 length equals 12 residues. The V gene lost 4 bases and the J gene lost 7 bases, with 11 bases spanning the gap. Written as DNA, the CDR3 is TGTGCCAGCAGCTATCCAAGAGCTGGCTACACCTTC. This gives the protein CASSYPRAGYTF.

The rearrangement joins TRBV7-6 to TRBJ1-5, with 8 bases matching TRBD1. CDR1 and CDR2 from the germline V gene are SGHVS and FNYEAQ. The CDR3 runs 15 residues. V trimming: 5 bases; J trimming: 5 bases; junction bases outside the gene matches: 8. CDR3 DNA sequence: TGTGCCAGCAGCCCAGGACAGGGTCGGGATCAGCCCCAGCATTTT. Its translation: CASSPGQGRDQPQHF.

This chain links TRBV7-8 with TRBJ2-3; D is perhaps TRBD1 (6 bases). The germline V and J ends were trimmed by 2 bases and 2 bases, with 11 bases remaining between them. This CDR3 is 15 amino acids long. Germline V gene data show CDR1 as SGHVS and CDR2 as FQNEAQ. The CDR3 coding sequence is TGTGCCAGCAGCTTAACACAGGGCCTCACAGATACGCAGTATTTT. Its protein product is CASSLTQGLTDTQYF. Using reference TRBV7-8 and TRBJ2-3 for the parts outside the CDR3, the full variable domain is GAGVSQSPRYKVAKRGQDVALRCDPISGHVSLFWYQQALGQGPEFLTYFQNEAQLDKSGLPSDRFFAERPEGSVSTLKIQRTQQEDSAVYLCASSLTQGLTDTQYFGPGTRLTVL.

The rearrangement uses TRBV19 and TRBJ2-3; D perhaps matches TRBD1 (6 bases). This CDR3 has 18 residues. V lost 6 bases, J lost 2 bases, and 24 bases lay in between. CDR1 LNHDA and CDR2 SQIVND come from the germline V gene (reference sequence). The CDR3 coding sequence is TGTGCCAGTAGCCGACAGGTTCTACACAGTCAACTCACAGATACGCAGTATTTT. This codes for CASSRQVLHSQLTDTQYF.

This sequence joins TRBV2 and TRBJ1-6, with 7 bases matching TRBD1. This CDR3 comprises 14 residues. CDR1 and CDR2 (germline): SNHLY, FYNNEI. This chain's CDR3 is CAMKRTGDNSPLHF. DNA for the CDR3: TGTGCTATGAAGAGGACAGGTGATAATTCACCCCTCCACTTT.

The gene calls are TRBV2 and TRBJ2-7, with 7 bases fitting TRBD1. V lost 2 bases, J lost 13 bases, and 8 bases stayed unmatched. The germline V gene encodes CDR1 SNHLY and CDR2 FYNNEI. This CDR3 region has 12 residues. CDR3 residues: CASSEQGDSGYF. CDR3 nucleotides: TGTGCCAGCAGTGAACAGGGGGACAGCGGCTACTTC.

V is TRBV12-5 and J is TRBJ1-5, with 8 bases identical to TRBD1. V lost 7 bases and J lost 3; bases outside the gene matches: 14. Germline lookup yields CDR1 LGHNT and CDR2 FRNRAP. This CDR3 is 17 amino acids long. The CDR3 bases are TGTGCTAGTGCCAATTTGGTAGGGACAGGCCTCAATCAGCCCCAGCATTTT. This codes for CASANLVGTGLNQPQHF.

This clone was observed once. This chain joins TRBV6-5 and TRBJ2-5, with a weak D call TRBD1 (5 bases). Germline V lookup: CDR1 MNHEY, CDR2 SVGAGI. V was shortened by 0 bases and J by 2 bases, with 10 bases between the two germline ends. The length of the CDR3 is 15 residues. CDR3 nucleotides: TGTGCCAGCAGTTACTCGAGAAGGGGTCAAGAGACCCAGTACTTC. Its protein product is CASSYSRRGQETQYF.

This clone has a handful of counts. The chain uses TRBV9 and TRBJ2-7; 8 bases fit TRBD2. CDR3 length: 17 residues. Germline CDR1 reads SGDLS; CDR2 reads YYNGEE. V gave up 4 bases and J gave up 7 bases; unmatched junction bases: 19. As DNA, the CDR3 is TGTGCCAGCAGCCCCGTTCCTGCGGGGGGTATCGTACGGGAGCAGTACTTC. Translating it yields CASSPVPAGGIVREQYF. Combining the CDR3 with reference TRBV9 and TRBJ2-7 gives the whole variable domain DSGVTQTPKHLITATGQRVTLRCSPRSGDLSVYWYQQSLDQGLQFLIQYYNGEERAKGNILERFSAQQFPDLHSELNLSSLELGDSALYFCASSPVPAGGIVREQYFGPGTRLTVT.

This clone was seen more than once but under ten times. The chain uses TRBV19 and TRBJ1-1; possible D gene TRBD1, 5 bases. The CDR3 loop spans 11 amino acids. Trimming removed 6 bases from V and 5 bases from J, with 7 bases in between. Germline values: CDR1 LNHDA, CDR2 SQIVND (reference sequence). DNA for the CDR3: TGTGCCAGTAGGGGACTGACTGAAGCTTTCTTT. Its translation is CASRGLTEAFF.

The chain has TRBV5-1 and TRBJ2-3, with 13 bases fitting TRBD2. Germline V gives CDR1 SGHRS, CDR2 YFSETQ. V was clipped by 3 bases and J by 6 bases; unmatched bases: 10. The CDR3 consists of 17 residues. The CDR3 protein is CASSSVTSGGVSDTQYF. The CDR3 coding sequence is TGCGCCAGCAGCTCTGTCACTAGCGGGGGGGTGAGTGATACGCAGTATTTT.

The rearrangement joins TRBV21-1 to TRBJ1-6; TRBD1 is the table's D call and was not checked against the DNA. TRBV21-1 is labeled a pseudogene. CDR3 length equals 16 residues. The CDR3 sequence is CASRLKQGPYNSPLHF. The CDR3 DNA sequence: TGTGCCAGCCGGTTAAAACAGGGACCCTATAATTCACCCCTCCACTTT.

The chain has TRBV30 and TRBJ1-2, with D perhaps TRBD1 (5 bases). CDR1 and CDR2 (germline): GTSNPN, SVGIG (reference sequence). This CDR3 is built from 13 residues. V was shortened by 3 bases and J by 4 bases, with 12 bases between the two germline ends. The chain's CDR3 is CAWSMGGFYGYTF. In DNA, the CDR3 is TGTGCCTGGAGCATGGGGGGGTTCTATGGCTACACCTTC.

This clone was seen a few times. The V call is TRBV11-1, the J call TRBJ1-6; maybe TRBD1 (5 bases). Per the germline V gene, CDR1 is SGHAT and CDR2 is FQDESV (reference sequence). This CDR3 is 13 amino acids long. The V gene lost 1 base and the J gene lost 11 bases, with 9 bases spanning the gap. This CDR3 is CASSLVRGAPLHF. DNA of the CDR3: TGTGCCAGCAGCTTAGTCCGGGGGGCACCCCTCCACTTT.

A few counts support this clone. The chain joins TRBV11-2 to TRBJ2-1; TRBD1 matches 9 bases. Trimming at V came to 0 bases and at J to 10 bases, leaving 7 bases not matched to a gene. The germline V gene has CDR1 SGHAT and CDR2 FQNNGV. The CDR3 consists of 15 residues. CDR3 nucleotide sequence: TGTGCCAGCAGCTTAGATGGGGGACAGGGACAGGAGCAGTTCTTC. Translation gives CASSLDGGQGQEQFF.